This T cell receptor (beta chain) stems from a study of T-cell memory formation after mild COVID-19. This clonotype was detected once. TCRdb passed the 5' RACE reads through MiXCR, listing each CDR3 protein once. Here the sample spans roughly 310,000 distinct CDR3 sequences, approximately 16% being singletons. The CDR3 length is 15 residues. The germline V gene has CDR1 LGHNA and CDR2 YNFKEQ. Germline trimming cut 8 bases from V and 6 bases from J; bases unmatched to any gene: 7. Sequenced sample: PBMCs or a T cell subset sorted from them (not recorded which). The chain combines TRBV4-2 with TRBJ2-1, with TRBD2 matching over 13 bases. The sequence came from a young man who had mild COVID-19 (a few samples of this study predate the infection). Cell type and time point are not known. The CDR3 loop reads CASCPTSGGINEQFF. CDR3 sequence (DNA): TGTGCCAGCTGCCCGACTAGCGGGGGGATCAATGAGCAGTTCTTC.